These 3 T cell receptor beta chains were all obtained from the same sample, sequenced in a study of cytomegalovirus exposure and HLA in healthy donors. The data were produced by immunoSEQ multiplex PCR, yet TCRdb's version contains in-frame clones alone and is incomplete. The sample yields some 250,000 clones, about 90% seen once. Material: PBMCs. The receptor source for this set is a woman aged 25 to 39 in good health and CMV-seropositive.

The chain carries TRBV19 and TRBJ1-1; D is perhaps TRBD1 (5 bases). Per germline, CDR1 LNHDA and CDR2 SQIVND (reference sequence). Trimming stripped 2 bases from V and 4 bases from J, with 17 bases between. CDR3 length: 16 amino acids. CDR3 residues: CASSIISATVGTEAFF. The CDR3 DNA sequence: TGTGCCAGTAGTATAATATCCGCGACAGTAGGCACTGAAGCTTTCTTT.

V usage is TRBV10-2 and J usage is TRBJ1-2; TRBD1 might be the D (6 bases). Per germline, CDR1 WSHSY and CDR2 SAAADI. This CDR3 has 16 residues. Trimming took 2 bases from V and 0 from J, leaving 13 bases between them. The CDR3 sequence is CASSEPQGFANYGYTF. The CDR3 bases are TGCGCCAGCAGTGAGCCACAGGGTTTCGCTAACTATGGCTACACCTTC.

The J gene is TRBJ1-2, the V gene TRBV28; perhaps TRBD1 as D (5 bases). Trimming left V 5 bases short and J 4 bases short, with 14 bases between. The CDR3 loop spans 14 amino acids. Germline V gives CDR1 MDHEN, CDR2 SYDVKM. The CDR3 loop reads CASSPVRQSYGYTF. For the CDR3, the DNA is TGTGCCAGCAGTCCCGTAAGACAGTCCTATGGCTACACCTTC.